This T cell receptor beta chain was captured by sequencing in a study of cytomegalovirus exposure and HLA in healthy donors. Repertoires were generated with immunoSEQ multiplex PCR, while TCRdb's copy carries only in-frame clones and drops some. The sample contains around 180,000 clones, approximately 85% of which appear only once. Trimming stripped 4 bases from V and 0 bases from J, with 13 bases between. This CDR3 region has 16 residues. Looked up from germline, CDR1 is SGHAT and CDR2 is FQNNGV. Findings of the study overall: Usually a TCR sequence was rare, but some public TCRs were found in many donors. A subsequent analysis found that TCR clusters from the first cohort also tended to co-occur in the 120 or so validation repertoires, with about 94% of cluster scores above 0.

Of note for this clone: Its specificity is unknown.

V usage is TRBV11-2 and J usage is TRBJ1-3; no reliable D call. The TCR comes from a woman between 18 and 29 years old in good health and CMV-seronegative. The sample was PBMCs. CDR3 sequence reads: CASSSVLLSSGNTIYF. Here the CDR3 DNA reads TGTGCCAGCAGCTCCGTCCTTTTGAGCTCTGGAAACACCATATATTTT.